This section outlines one T cell receptor (beta chain) sequence together with its context. Germline loops: CDR1 MNHNY, CDR2 SVGAGI (reference sequence). Germline trimming cut 4 bases from V and 4 bases from J; bases unmatched to any gene: 6. The CDR3 is made up of 16 amino acids. This specimen belongs to a study of PD-L1 blockade in urothelial cancer. Profiled with immunoSEQ multiplex PCR; TCRdb holds only in-frame clones, not every one. The sample includes about 52,000 clones, approximately 77% of them seen just once. Sequencing used PBMCs, obtained around atezolizumab (anti-PD-L1) treatment. This TCR derives from a man between 65 and 79 years old with urothelial cancer. This chain links TRBV6-6 with TRBJ2-1; 11 bases map to TRBD2. This CDR3 is CASSSGTSGTYNEQFF. CDR3 bases: TGTGCCAGCAGTTCCGGGACTAGCGGTACATACAATGAGCAGTTCTTC.